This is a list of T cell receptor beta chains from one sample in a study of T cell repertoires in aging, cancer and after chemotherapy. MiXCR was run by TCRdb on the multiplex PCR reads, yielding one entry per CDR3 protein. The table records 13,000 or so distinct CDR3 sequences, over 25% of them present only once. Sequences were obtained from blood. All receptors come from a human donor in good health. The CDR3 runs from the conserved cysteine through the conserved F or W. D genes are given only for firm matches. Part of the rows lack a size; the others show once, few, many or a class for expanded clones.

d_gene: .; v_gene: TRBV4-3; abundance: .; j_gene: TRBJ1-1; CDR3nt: TGTGCCAGCAGCCTCGGAACTGAAGCTTTCTTT; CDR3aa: CASSLGTEAFF
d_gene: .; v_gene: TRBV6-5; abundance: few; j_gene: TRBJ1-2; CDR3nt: TGTGCCAGCAGTTACGAGGGGGACGGCTATGGCTACACCTTC; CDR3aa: CASSYEGDGYGYTF
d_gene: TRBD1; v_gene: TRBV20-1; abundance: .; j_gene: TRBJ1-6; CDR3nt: TGCAGTGTTAAGACGGGCAGGGGGAATTCACCCCTCCACTTT; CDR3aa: CSVKTGRGNSPLHF
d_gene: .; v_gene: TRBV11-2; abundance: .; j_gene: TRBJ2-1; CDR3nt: TGTGCCAGCAGCTTAGCCGGCGGCCCAACCTACAATGAGCAGTTCTTC; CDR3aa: CASSLAGGPTYNEQFF
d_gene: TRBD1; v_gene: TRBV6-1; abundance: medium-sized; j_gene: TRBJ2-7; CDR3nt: TGTGCCAGCAGTGGACAGGGGGTCTCCTACGAGCAGTACTTC; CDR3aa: CASSGQGVSYEQYF
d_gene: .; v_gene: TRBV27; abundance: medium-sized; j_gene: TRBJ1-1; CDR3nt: TGTGCCAGCAGTTCCCACAGTGGGGTTGAGGAAGCTTTCTTT; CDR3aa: CASSSHSGVEEAFF
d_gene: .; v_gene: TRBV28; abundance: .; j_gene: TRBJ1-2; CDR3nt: TGTGCCAGCAGTTTATCCAGCGGTGGCTACACCTTC; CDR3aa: CASSLSSGGYTF
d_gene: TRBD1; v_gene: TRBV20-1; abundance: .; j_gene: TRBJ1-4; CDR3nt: TGCAGTGCTAGAGATCTGCGGACAGGGTCTGGAGATGAAAAACTGTTTTTT; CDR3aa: CSARDLRTGSGDEKLFF
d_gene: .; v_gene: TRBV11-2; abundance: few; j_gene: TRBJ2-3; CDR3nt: TGTGCCAGCAGCTTAGTAGGGGGAGCGGATACGCAGTATTTT; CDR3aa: CASSLVGGADTQYF
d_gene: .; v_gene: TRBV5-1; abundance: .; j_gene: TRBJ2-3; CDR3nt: TGCGCCAGCAGCCCCTCATCTAGTACCGGCACAGATACGCAGTATTTT; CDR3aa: CASSPSSSTGTDTQYF
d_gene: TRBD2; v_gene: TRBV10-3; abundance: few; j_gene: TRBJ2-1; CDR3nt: TGTGCCATCAGCTCACTAGCGAGTTTGGGCCAGTTCTTC; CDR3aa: CAISSLASLGQFF
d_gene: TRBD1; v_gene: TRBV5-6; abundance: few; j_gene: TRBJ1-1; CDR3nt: TGTGCCAGCAGCCCGCCCCACAGGGGCGGAAAGAACACTGAAGCTTTCTTT; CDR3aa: CASSPPHRGGKNTEAFF
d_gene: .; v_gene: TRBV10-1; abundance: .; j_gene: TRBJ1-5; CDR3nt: TGCGCCAGCAGGTCCGGATCTAAGGGGCCTCGCCGGGGGTTCAATCAGCCCCAGCATTTT; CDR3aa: CASRSGSKGPRRGFNQPQHF
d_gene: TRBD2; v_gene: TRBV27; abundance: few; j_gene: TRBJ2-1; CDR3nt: TGTGCCAGCAGTGGAGGGACTAGCGGGGGGGGTGGGTACAATGAGCAGTTCTTC; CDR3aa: CASSGGTSGGGGYNEQFF
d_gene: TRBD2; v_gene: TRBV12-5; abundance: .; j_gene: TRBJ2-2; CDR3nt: TGTGCTAGTGCCTTCCTATCGGGGGGGCACACCGGGGAGCTGTTTTTT; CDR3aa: CASAFLSGGHTGELFF
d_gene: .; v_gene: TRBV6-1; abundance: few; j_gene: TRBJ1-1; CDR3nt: TGTGCCAGCAGTGAAGCGTCCTTCGAAGCTTTCTTT; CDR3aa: CASSEASFEAFF
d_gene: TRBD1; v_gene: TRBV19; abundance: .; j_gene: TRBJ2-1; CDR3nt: TGTGCCAGTAGTCCTCGGACAGGGGTGGTGGATGAGCAGTTCTTC; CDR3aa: CASSPRTGVVDEQFF
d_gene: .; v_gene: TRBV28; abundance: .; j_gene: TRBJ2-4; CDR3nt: TGTGCCAGCAGAAGACAGGGAGGAAACATTCAGTACTTC; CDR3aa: CASRRQGGNIQYF
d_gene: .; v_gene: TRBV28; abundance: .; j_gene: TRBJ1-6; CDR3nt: TGTGCCAGCAGTTTACCCTATAATTCACCCCTCCACTTT; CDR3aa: CASSLPYNSPLHF
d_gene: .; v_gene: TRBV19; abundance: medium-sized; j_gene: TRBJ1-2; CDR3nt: TGTGCCAGTAGTAACAGGGTCACTGACTATGGCTACACCTTC; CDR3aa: CASSNRVTDYGYTF
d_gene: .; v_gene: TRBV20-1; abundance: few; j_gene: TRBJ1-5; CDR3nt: TGCAGTGCCCTAATTTACAGGTCAGCGTCCTCGGATCAGCCCCAGCATTTT; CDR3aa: CSALIYRSASSDQPQHF
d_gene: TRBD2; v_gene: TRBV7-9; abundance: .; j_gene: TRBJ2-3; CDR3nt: TGTGCCAGCAGTTTTAGCGGGGGTGCAGATACGCAGTATTTT; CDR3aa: CASSFSGGADTQYF
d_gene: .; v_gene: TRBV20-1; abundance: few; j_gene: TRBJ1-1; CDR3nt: TGCAGTGCTAGAGATTTGGGGGGCAAGATTGAAGCTTTCTTT; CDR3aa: CSARDLGGKIEAFF
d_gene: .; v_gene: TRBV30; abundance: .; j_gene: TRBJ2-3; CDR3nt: TGTGCCTGGAGTGTAAGACTGGCGGATACGCAGTATTTT; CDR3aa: CAWSVRLADTQYF
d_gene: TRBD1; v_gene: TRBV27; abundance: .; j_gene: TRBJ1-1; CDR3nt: TGTGCCAGCAGCATACTACCAGGCGGACAGGGGGCGACTGAAGCTTTCTTT; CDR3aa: CASSILPGGQGATEAFF
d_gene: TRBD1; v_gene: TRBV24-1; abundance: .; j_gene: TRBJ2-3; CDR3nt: TGTGCCACCAGTGATCCCCCGGGACAGGGAGGCACAGATACGCAGTATTTT; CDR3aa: CATSDPPGQGGTDTQYF
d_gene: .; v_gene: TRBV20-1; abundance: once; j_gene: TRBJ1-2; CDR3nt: TGCAGTGCTTCCCCCCAGGGCGGCTATGGCTACACCTTC; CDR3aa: CSASPQGGYGYTF
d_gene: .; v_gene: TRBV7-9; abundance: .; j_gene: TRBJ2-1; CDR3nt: TGTGCCAGCAGCTTATTTTCGGGGGATGGCTATGAGCAGTTCTTC; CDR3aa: CASSLFSGDGYEQFF
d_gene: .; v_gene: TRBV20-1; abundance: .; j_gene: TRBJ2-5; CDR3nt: TGCAGTGCTAGTGGGGAGACCCAGTACTTC; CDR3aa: CSASGETQYF
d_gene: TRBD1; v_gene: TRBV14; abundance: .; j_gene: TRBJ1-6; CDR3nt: TGTGCCAGCAGCCAAGACAGGGGGCGAAGGTCACCCCTCCACTTT; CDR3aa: CASSQDRGRRSPLHF
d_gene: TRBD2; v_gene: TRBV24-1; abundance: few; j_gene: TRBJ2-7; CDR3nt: TGTGCCACCAGTGACCCACTAGCGGGGGGGAACGAGCAGTACTTC; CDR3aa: CATSDPLAGGNEQYF
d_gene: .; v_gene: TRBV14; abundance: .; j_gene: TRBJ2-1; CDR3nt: TGTGCCAGCAGCCAACAGGCAATGGGCAATGAGCAGTTCTTC; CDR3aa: CASSQQAMGNEQFF
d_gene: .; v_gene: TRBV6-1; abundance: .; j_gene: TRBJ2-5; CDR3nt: TGTGCCAGCAGTTTCGGCCGGCTCCAAGAGACCCAGTACTTC; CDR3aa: CASSFGRLQETQYF
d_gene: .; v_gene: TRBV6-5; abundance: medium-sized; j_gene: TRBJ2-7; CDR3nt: TGTGCCAGCAGTTATGGGCAAGTCCTTCCTAGTGAGCAGTACTTC; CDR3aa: CASSYGQVLPSEQYF
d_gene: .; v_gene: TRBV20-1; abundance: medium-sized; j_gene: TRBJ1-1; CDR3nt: TGCAGTGCCGAAAAGGACGGGAACACTGAAGCTTTCTTT; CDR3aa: CSAEKDGNTEAFF
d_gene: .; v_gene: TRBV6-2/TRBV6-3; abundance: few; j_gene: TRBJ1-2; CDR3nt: TGTGCCAGCAGTTCCCTCGGGCAGCCAGCTAACTATGGCTACACCTTC; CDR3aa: CASSSLGQPANYGYTF
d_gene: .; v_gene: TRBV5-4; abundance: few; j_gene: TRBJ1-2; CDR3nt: TGTGCCAGCAGCTCCCGGACTGGGCACCCCTATGGCTACACCTTC; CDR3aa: CASSSRTGHPYGYTF
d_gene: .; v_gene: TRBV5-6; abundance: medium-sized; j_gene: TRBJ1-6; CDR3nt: TGTGCCAGCAGCCTCCAAAGTTCACCCCTCCACTTT; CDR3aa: CASSLQSSPLHF
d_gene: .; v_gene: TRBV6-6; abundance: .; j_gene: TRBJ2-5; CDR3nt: TGTGCCAGCATGACGCCAGGGCCACAGTACTTC; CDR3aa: CASMTPGPQYF